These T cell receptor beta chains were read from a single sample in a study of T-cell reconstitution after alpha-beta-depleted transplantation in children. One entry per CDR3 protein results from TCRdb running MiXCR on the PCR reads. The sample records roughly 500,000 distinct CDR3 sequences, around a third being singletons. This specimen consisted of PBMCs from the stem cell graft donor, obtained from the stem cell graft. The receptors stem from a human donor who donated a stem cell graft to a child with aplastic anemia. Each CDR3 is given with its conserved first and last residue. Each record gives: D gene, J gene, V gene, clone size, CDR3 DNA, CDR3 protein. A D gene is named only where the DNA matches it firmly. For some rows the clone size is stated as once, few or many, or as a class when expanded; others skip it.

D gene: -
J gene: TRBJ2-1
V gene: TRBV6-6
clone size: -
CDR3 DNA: TGTGCCAGCAGTTACGAGAATGAGCAGTTCTTC
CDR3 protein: CASSYENEQFF

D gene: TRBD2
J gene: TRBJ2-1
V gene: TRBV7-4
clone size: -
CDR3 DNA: TGTGCCAGCAGCTTAACTAGCGGGAGGCTAGTGCTCTACAATGAGCAGTTCTTC
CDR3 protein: CASSLTSGRLVLYNEQFF

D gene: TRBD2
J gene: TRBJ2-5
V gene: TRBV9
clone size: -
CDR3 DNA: TGTGCCAGCAGCGTAGCACTAGCGGGAGTAGAGACCCAGTACTTC
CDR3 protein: CASSVALAGVETQYF

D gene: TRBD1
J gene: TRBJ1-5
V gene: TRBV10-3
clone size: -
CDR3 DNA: TGTGCCATCAGCGGGACAGGGGAGCAGCACAATCAGCCCCAGCATTTT
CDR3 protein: CAISGTGEQHNQPQHF

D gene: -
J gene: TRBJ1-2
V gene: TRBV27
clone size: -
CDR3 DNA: TGTGCCAGCAGTCCATTGGGGCAGAACCCCTCCGCTAACTATGGCTACACCTTC
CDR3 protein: CASSPLGQNPSANYGYTF

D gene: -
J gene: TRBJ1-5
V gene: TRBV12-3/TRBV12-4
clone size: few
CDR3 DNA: TGTGCCAGCAGTTTGCAACAGCACAGCAATCAGCCCCAGCATTTT
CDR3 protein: CASSLQQHSNQPQHF

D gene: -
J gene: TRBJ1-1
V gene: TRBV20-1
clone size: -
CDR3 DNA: TGCAGTGCGCCAGGGGTCCCGAACACTGAAGCTTTCTTT
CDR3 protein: CSAPGVPNTEAFF

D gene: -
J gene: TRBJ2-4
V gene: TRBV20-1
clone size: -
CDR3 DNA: TGCAGTGCCCTCGCGGACGGAAACATTCAGTACTTC
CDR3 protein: CSALADGNIQYF

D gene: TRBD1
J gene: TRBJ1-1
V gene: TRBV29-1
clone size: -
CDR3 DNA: TGCAGCGGCTTACAGGGGGCCGGCACTGAAGCTTTCTTT
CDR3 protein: CSGLQGAGTEAFF

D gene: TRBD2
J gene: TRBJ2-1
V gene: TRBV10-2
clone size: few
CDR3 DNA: TGCGCCAGCAGGGGGGTAGCGGGACTCTACAATGAGCAGTTCTTC
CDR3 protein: CASRGVAGLYNEQFF

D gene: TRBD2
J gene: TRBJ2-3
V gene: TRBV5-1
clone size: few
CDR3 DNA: TGCGCCAGCAGCCCGGGGGGTCCCCATACAGATACGCAGTATTTT
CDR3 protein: CASSPGGPHTDTQYF

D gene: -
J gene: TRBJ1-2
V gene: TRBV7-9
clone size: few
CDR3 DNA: TGTGCCAGCAGCCCAGGGGCCTATGGCTACACCTTC
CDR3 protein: CASSPGAYGYTF

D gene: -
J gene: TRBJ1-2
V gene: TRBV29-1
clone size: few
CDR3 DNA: TGCAGCACCCTAGGGACCGTTCCTAGTGGAGATGGCTACACCTTC
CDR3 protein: CSTLGTVPSGDGYTF

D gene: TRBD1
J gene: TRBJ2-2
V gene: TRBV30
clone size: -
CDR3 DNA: TGTGCCCGGACAGGGGCATCGGGGACCGGGGAGCTGTTTTTT
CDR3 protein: CARTGASGTGELFF

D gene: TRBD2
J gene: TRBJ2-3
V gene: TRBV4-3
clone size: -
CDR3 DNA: TGCGCCAGCAGGGGACTAGCGGGTGGCACAGATACGCAGTATTTT
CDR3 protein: CASRGLAGGTDTQYF

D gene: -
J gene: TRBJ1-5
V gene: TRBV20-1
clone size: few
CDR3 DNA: TGCAGTGCTAGGCCAGGGTTGGCTGATCAGCCCCAGCATTTT
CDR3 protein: CSARPGLADQPQHF

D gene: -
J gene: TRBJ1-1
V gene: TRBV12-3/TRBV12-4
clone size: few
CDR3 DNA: TGTGCCAGCAGTTACTCCTTAATAGGGGCTTTCTTT
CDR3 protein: CASSYSLIGAFF

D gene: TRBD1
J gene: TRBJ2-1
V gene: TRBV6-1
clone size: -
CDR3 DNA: TGTGCCAGCAGAACCGGGACAGAGTACAATGAGCAGTTCTTC
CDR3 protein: CASRTGTEYNEQFF

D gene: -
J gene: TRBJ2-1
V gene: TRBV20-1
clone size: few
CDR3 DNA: TGCAGTGCTAGTGGGGTTAAAACCTACAATGAGCAGTTCTTC
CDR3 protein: CSASGVKTYNEQFF

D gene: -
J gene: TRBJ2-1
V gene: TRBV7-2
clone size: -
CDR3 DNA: TGTGCCAGCAGCTTAGTTCCTAGTAAAGGCTACAATGAGCAGTTCTTC
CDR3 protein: CASSLVPSKGYNEQFF

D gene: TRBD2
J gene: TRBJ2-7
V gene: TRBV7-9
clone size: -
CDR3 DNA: TGTGCCAGCAGCGCCACTAGCGCGACTATCTTC
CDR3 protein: CASSATSATIF

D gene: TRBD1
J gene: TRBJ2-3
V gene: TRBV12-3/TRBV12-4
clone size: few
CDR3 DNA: TGTGCCAGCAGTCGTACTTACGGGACAGCTGATACAGATACGCAGTATTTT
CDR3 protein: CASSRTYGTADTDTQYF

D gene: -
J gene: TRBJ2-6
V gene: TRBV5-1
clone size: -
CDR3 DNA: TGCGCCAGCAGCTCGAGCTGGGACTCTGGGGCCAACGTCCTGACTTTC
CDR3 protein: CASSSSWDSGANVLTF

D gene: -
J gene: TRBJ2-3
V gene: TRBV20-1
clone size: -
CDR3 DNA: TGCAGTGCTCCGCCTCGGACTGCGGGAGATACGCAGTATTTT
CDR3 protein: CSAPPRTAGDTQYF

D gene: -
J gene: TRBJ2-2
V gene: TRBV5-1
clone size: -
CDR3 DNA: TGCGCCAGCAGCTGGATCCGACAGGCAAGCGTCTTAGAGTCCGGGGAGCTGTTTTTT
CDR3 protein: CASSWIRQASVLESGELFF

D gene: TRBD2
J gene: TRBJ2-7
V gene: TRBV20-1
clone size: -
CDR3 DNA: TGCAGTGCTAGACTTTTCGGGACTAGCGACTACGAGCAGTACTTC
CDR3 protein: CSARLFGTSDYEQYF

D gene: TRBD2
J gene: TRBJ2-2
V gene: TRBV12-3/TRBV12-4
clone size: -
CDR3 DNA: TGTGCCAGCAGCCCTGGACTAGCGGGTGGCACCGGGGAGCTGTTTTTT
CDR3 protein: CASSPGLAGGTGELFF

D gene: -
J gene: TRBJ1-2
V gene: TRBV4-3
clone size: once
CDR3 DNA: TGCGCCAGCAGCCAAGATATCTGGGGAGGATTCTATGGCTACACCTTC
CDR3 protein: CASSQDIWGGFYGYTF

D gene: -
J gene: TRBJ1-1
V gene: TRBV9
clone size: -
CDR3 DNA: TGTGCCAGCAGCGAGGGGTTGGGGATGAACACTGAAGCTTTCTTT
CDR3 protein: CASSEGLGMNTEAFF